Each of the 22 T cell receptor beta chains below was sequenced from the same sample in a study of technical replicates of blood from a few donors. Profiling relied on immunoSEQ multiplex PCR, and the TCRdb table lists in-frame clones only, not all of them. The data hold about 62,000 clones, with around 92% observed a single time. Material: PBMCs. The source of these receptors is a human donor in good health. Some clones in this sample may be carry-over from other donors' samples.

V and J are TRBV10-3 and TRBJ1-2; D remains ambiguous. CDR3 length: 12 residues. Germline lookup yields CDR1 ENHRY and CDR2 SYGVKD. V was pared by 10 bases and J by 4 bases, with 13 bases between. In DNA, the CDR3 is TGTGCCACTGGGCAGGCATTCTATGGCTACACCTTC. Its translation is CATGQAFYGYTF.

This clone was observed a single time. This chain links TRBV28 with TRBJ2-3; the D gene is possibly TRBD2 (6 bases). V was clipped by 6 bases and J by 0 bases, with 13 bases between them. CDR1 and CDR2 from the germline V gene are MDHEN and SYDVKM. This CDR3 comprises 15 residues. As DNA, the CDR3 is TGTGCCAGCAGAGACGGGGGATCTAGCACAGATACGCAGTATTTT. Protein: CASRDGGSSTDTQYF.

The chain carries TRBV7-9 and TRBJ2-7, with a weak D call TRBD1 (5 bases). The CDR3 extends over 15 amino acids. The germline V gene has CDR1 SEHNR and CDR2 FQNEAQ (reference sequence). V lost 5 bases to trimming and J lost 6 bases, with 20 bases between them. CDR3 sequence (DNA): TGTGCCAGCAGCGCGCCCGACAGAACCTCTTTCGAGCAGTACTTC. Amino acids: CASSAPDRTSFEQYF.

The V call is TRBV19, the J call TRBJ2-7; 8 bases line up with TRBD2. This CDR3 has 17 residues. Germline loops: CDR1 LNHDA, CDR2 SQIVND (reference sequence). The V and J ends lost 1 base and 3 bases, in that order; junction bases with no gene match: 11. CDR3 amino acids: CASSIVAGTRYIYEQYF. CDR3 DNA: TGTGCCAGTAGTATAGTAGCGGGGACTCGATATATCTACGAGCAGTACTTC. The entire variable domain, with the rest obtained from reference TRBV19 and TRBJ2-7, is as follows: DGGITQSPKYLFRKEGQNVTLSCEQNLNHDAMYWYRQDPGQGLRLIYYSQIVNDFQKGDIAEGYSVSREKKESFPLTVTSAQKNPTAFYLCASSIVAGTRYIYEQYFGPGTRLTVT.

The chain recombines TRBV7-9 with TRBJ1-6; TRBD1 is a possible D gene (5 bases). Germline lookup yields CDR1 SEHNR and CDR2 FQNEAQ (reference sequence). Trimming pared 5 bases from V and 4 bases from J, leaving 9 bases between. The CDR3 is 14 residues long. CDR3 sequence: CASSPDTYNSPLHF. The CDR3, as DNA: TGTGCCAGCAGCCCGGACACATATAATTCACCCCTCCACTTT.

The chain links TRBV11-2 to TRBJ2-1, with a tentative D call TRBD2 (6 bases). CDR1 and CDR2 from the germline V gene are SGHAT and FQNNGV. The CDR3 extends over 14 amino acids. The ends were cut back, 4 bases at V and 0 bases at J, with 7 bases in the middle. CDR3 sequence: CASSWGLSYNEQFF. CDR3 DNA sequence: TGTGCCAGCAGCTGGGGACTCTCCTACAATGAGCAGTTCTTC. Complete variable domain (other parts from reference TRBV11-2 and TRBJ2-1): EAGVAQSPRYKIIEKRQSVAFWCNPISGHATLYWYQQILGQGPKLLIQFQNNGVVDDSQLPKDRFSAERLKGVDSTLKIQPAKLEDSAVYLCASSWGLSYNEQFFGPGTRLTVL.

The chain is built from TRBV6-5 and TRBJ1-1, with a tentative D call TRBD1 (5 bases). Germline assignment: CDR1 MNHEY and CDR2 SVGAGI. The ends were cut back, 0 bases at V and 2 bases at J, with 10 bases in the middle. This CDR3 has 15 residues. CDR3 bases: TGTGCCAGCAGTTACTCTGGCAGGGCAAACACTGAAGCTTTCTTT. As protein: CASSYSGRANTEAFF.

The V and J genes are TRBV4-2 and TRBJ1-2; 7 nucleotides match TRBD1. With V trimmed by 0 bases and J by 4 bases, 5 bases remained unmatched. The germline V gene has CDR1 LGHNA and CDR2 YNFKEQ. The CDR3 is made up of 15 amino acids. The CDR3 DNA is TGTGCCAGCAGCCAAGAGGAGGGGGCGGGCTATGGCTACACCTTC. Amino acid sequence: CASSQEEGAGYGYTF.

The CDR3 nucleotides read TGTGCCAGCAGCAAAGGGGGCGGGGAGCAGTACTTC. As protein: CASSKGGGEQYF. The V call is TRBV13, the J call TRBJ2-7, with 7 nucleotides matching TRBD1. V gave up 5 bases and J gave up 7 bases; unmatched junction bases: 5. Looked up from germline, CDR1 is PRHDT and CDR2 is FYEKMQ (reference sequence). CDR3 size: 12 residues.

V gene TRBV6-5 combines with J gene TRBJ2-7, with D maybe TRBD1 (6 bases). The CDR3 has 15 amino acids. The germline V gene has CDR1 MNHEY and CDR2 SVGAGI. V lost 0 bases and J 2 bases, leaving 11 bases between the germline ends. CDR3 nucleotide sequence: TGTGCCAGCAGTTACTCTTCGGGACAAACCTACGAGCAGTACTTC. As protein: CASSYSSGQTYEQYF.

The chain is built from TRBV5-1 and TRBJ2-3; D is undetermined. The V gene's germline CDR1 is SGHRS and CDR2 YFSETQ. This CDR3 has 15 amino acids. Deletions cut 0 bases from V and 3 bases from J, with 11 bases between. The CDR3 protein is CASSLALEFTDTQYF. In DNA form, the CDR3 reads TGCGCCAGCAGCTTGGCCCTAGAGTTTACAGATACGCAGTATTTT. Using reference TRBV5-1 and TRBJ2-3 for the parts outside the CDR3, the full variable domain is KAGVTQTPRYLIKTRGQQVTLSCSPISGHRSVSWYQQTPGQGLQFLFEYFSETQRNKGNFPGRFSGRQFSNSRSEMNVSTLELGDSALYLCASSLALEFTDTQYFGPGTRLTVL.

This clone has just a few counts. One end of the junction is discordant with germline, which a read error may explain. This sequence joins TRBV6-5 and TRBJ1-1; 7 positions agree with TRBD1. Germline CDR1 is MNHEY and CDR2 is SVGAGI. CDR3 length: 13 residues. The CDR3 sequence: CASRYSGGTEAFF. DNA of the CDR3: TGTGCCAGCAGGTACTCAGGGGGCACTGAAGCTTTCTTT.

This rearrangement joins TRBV13 to TRBJ1-1; possibly TRBD1 for D (6 bases). Germline values: CDR1 PRHDT, CDR2 FYEKMQ (reference sequence). V lost 1 base, J lost 3 bases, and 15 bases lay in between. The CDR3 totals 16 residues. CDR3 loop: CASSLVQGGYDTEAFF. CDR3 coding DNA: TGTGCCAGCAGCTTAGTACAGGGCGGGTACGACACTGAAGCTTTCTTT.

The V gene is TRBV10-3, the J gene TRBJ2-3; a possible D gene is TRBD2 (6 bases). The CDR3 has 15 amino acids. CDR1 is ENHRY, CDR2 SYGVKD, per germline. With 4 bases removed from V and 3 bases from J, the gap between germline ends came to 14 bases. The CDR3 protein is CAISGPLAATDTQYF. The DNA for the CDR3 is TGTGCCATCAGTGGCCCCTTAGCGGCTACAGATACGCAGTATTTT.

This chain joins TRBV7-9 and TRBJ2-5, with TRBD1 matching over 9 bases. The CDR3 is made up of 15 amino acids. CDR1 and CDR2 (germline): SEHNR, FQNEAQ (reference sequence). V shed 5 bases and J 4 bases; nucleotides not matched to a gene: 8. The CDR3, as DNA: TGTGCCAGCAGCAGAACAGGGGGCAGGCTAGAGACCCAGTACTTC. It codes for CASSRTGGRLETQYF.

V usage is TRBV7-9 and J usage is TRBJ1-2, with unresolved D. The V end lost 3 bases, the J end lost 6 bases, and 8 bases lay between the germline ends. CDR1 and CDR2 from the germline V gene are SEHNR and FQNEAQ (reference sequence). The CDR3 runs 12 residues. CDR3 coding DNA: TGTGCCAGCAGCTTGGAGACTAATGGCTACACCTTC. Translating it yields CASSLETNGYTF.

The chain links TRBV7-2 to TRBJ1-1, with D tentatively TRBD1 (5 bases). The CDR3 extends over 14 amino acids. V dropped 5 bases and J dropped 2 bases, with 12 bases sitting between them. Germline V CDR1 and CDR2: SGHTA, FQGNSA. CDR3 in DNA: TGTGCCAGCAGCCCCGTGGGGGGAAACACTGAAGCTTTCTTT. As protein: CASSPVGGNTEAFF. The whole variable domain, remainder taken from reference TRBV7-2 and TRBJ1-1, is GAGVSQSPSNKVTEKGKDVELRCDPISGHTALYWYRQSLGQGLEFLIYFQGNSAPDKSGLPSDRFSAERTGGSVSTLTIQRTQQEDSAVYLCASSPVGGNTEAFFGQGTRLTVV.

This clone was observed once. This chain links TRBV7-8 with TRBJ2-7, with D unclear. Per germline, CDR1 SGHVS and CDR2 FQNEAQ. V lost 2 bases to trimming and J lost 1 base, with 3 bases between them. This CDR3 has 12 residues. The chain's CDR3 is CASSLRSYEQYF. In DNA form, the CDR3 reads TGTGCCAGCAGCTTACGGTCCTACGAGCAGTACTTC.

The V and J genes are TRBV9 and TRBJ1-2; TRBD1 is a possible D gene (6 bases). Between the trimmed V and J ends, which lost 5 bases and 1 base, there was a span of 9 bases. The CDR3 spans 13 residues. CDR1 and CDR2 (germline): SGDLS, YYNGEE. This CDR3 reads CASSRDNNYGYTF. CDR3 sequence (DNA): TGTGCCAGCAGTAGGGACAATAACTATGGCTACACCTTC.

The genes are TRBV29-1 and TRBJ1-1; TRBD1 aligns across 8 bases. The V gene end was trimmed by 4 bases and the J gene end by 4 bases; junction bases not matched to a gene: 11. The CDR3 spans 15 residues. Germline CDR1 reads SQVTM; CDR2 reads ANQGSEA. The CDR3 nucleotides read TGCAGCGTTGTTCCCCCAGGGGGCGCGTTCACTGAAGCTTTCTTT. This translates into CSVVPPGGAFTEAFF.

V usage is TRBV4-3 and J usage is TRBJ2-7, with D possibly being TRBD2 (5 bases). This CDR3 is 15 amino acids long. Germline values: CDR1 LGHNA, CDR2 YSLEER. The ends were cut back, 0 bases at V and 3 bases at J, with 12 bases in the middle. CDR3: CASSQDRDPFYEQYF. DNA for the CDR3: TGCGCCAGCAGCCAAGATCGGGATCCCTTCTACGAGCAGTACTTC.

V gene TRBV7-2 combines with J gene TRBJ2-5, with TRBD2 as a possible D gene (5 bases). CDR1 and CDR2 from the germline V gene are SGHTA and FQGNSA. The V gene lost 2 bases and the J gene lost 2 bases, with 6 bases spanning the gap. The CDR3 spans 13 residues. CDR3: CASSLQRQETQYF. The CDR3 nucleotides are TGTGCCAGCAGCTTACAGCGGCAAGAGACCCAGTACTTC. Variable domain in full (rest from reference TRBV7-2 and TRBJ2-5): GAGVSQSPSNKVTEKGKDVELRCDPISGHTALYWYRQSLGQGLEFLIYFQGNSAPDKSGLPSDRFSAERTGGSVSTLTIQRTQQEDSAVYLCASSLQRQETQYFGPGTRLLVL.